The T cell receptor (beta chain) described here comes from a study of cytomegalovirus exposure and HLA in healthy donors. Findings and caveats of the study: The dataset shows that most TCR sequences were rare, while some public TCRs occurred in many donors.

About this clone itself: Its target is not known.

CDR1 is SGHNT and CDR2 is YYREEE in the germline V gene (reference sequence). V lost 1 base and J lost 4, with 8 bases in between. The CDR3 extends over 13 amino acids. Only in-frame clones appear in the TCRdb table, and some are missing; sequencing was by immunoSEQ multiplex PCR. The sample contains about 190,000 clones, more than 80% of which appear only once. The clonotype was recovered from a man between 18 and 29 years old in good health and CMV-seropositive. The chain employs TRBV5-4 and TRBJ1-2; the D gene is possibly TRBD1 (5 bases). Sequenced material: PBMCs. CDR3 sequence: CASSLRGTYGYTF. CDR3 DNA: TGTGCCAGCAGCTTGCGGGGGACCTATGGCTACACCTTC.